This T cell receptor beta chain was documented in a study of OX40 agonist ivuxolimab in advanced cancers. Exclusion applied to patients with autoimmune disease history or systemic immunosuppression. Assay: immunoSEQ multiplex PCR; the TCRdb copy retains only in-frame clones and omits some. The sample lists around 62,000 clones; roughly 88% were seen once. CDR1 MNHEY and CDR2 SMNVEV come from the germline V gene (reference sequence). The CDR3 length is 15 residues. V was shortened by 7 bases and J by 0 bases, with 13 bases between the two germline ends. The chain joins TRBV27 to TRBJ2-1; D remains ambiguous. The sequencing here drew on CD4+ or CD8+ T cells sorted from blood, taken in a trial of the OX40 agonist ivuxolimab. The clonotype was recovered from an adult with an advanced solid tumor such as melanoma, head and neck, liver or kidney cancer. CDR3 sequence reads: CASTPWASSYNEQFF. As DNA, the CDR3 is TGTGCCAGCACCCCATGGGCGAGCTCCTACAATGAGCAGTTCTTC.